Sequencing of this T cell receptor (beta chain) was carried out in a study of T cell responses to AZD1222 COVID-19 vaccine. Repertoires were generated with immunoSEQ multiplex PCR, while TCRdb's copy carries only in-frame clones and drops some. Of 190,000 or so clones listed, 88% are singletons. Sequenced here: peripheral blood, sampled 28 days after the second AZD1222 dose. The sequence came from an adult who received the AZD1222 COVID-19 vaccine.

The CDR3 reads CASSSAGTKDYEQYF. CDR3 sequence (DNA): TGTGCCAGCAGTTCCGCCGGGACCAAAGACTACGAGCAGTACTTC. The V gene is TRBV28, the J gene TRBJ2-7; D could derive from TRBD1 or TRBD2 (5 bases each). Per the germline V gene, CDR1 is MDHEN and CDR2 is SYDVKM. Trimming shortened V by 4 bases and J by 3 bases, and 16 bases separated the two germline ends. CDR3 length equals 15 residues.